This TCR beta chain was retrieved from a study of cytomegalovirus exposure and HLA in healthy donors. Use of 60 Vbeta and 13 Jbeta primers characterized the PCR. Clones were sequenced by immunoSEQ multiplex PCR, and TCRdb holds only the in-frame ones, with some missing. The data show about 93,000 clones, around 76% seen once. The CDR3 extends over 17 amino acids. Trimming cost V 0 bases and J 0 bases, with 12 bases left between them. Germline lookup yields CDR1 MNHEY and CDR2 SMNVEV (reference sequence). On this clone itself: The antigen remains unidentified.

Overall study findings and caveats: Immune exposure information available was restricted to CMV serostatus. Most TCRs appeared rarely, but some public TCRs recurred in many donors. Most of the CMV-associated TCR beta chains (in a later analysis) appeared to be HLA-restricted. Researchers catalogued around 150 TCR beta chains as cytomegalovirus-associated.

This chain connects TRBV27 to TRBJ2-1; D ambiguous. Sequences were obtained from PBMCs. The receptor was derived from a man younger than 45 in good health and CMV-seronegative. CDR3 sequence (DNA): TGTGCCAGCAGTTTATCCCACTCGGAGAGCTCCTACAATGAGCAGTTCTTC. Its translation is CASSLSHSESSYNEQFF.